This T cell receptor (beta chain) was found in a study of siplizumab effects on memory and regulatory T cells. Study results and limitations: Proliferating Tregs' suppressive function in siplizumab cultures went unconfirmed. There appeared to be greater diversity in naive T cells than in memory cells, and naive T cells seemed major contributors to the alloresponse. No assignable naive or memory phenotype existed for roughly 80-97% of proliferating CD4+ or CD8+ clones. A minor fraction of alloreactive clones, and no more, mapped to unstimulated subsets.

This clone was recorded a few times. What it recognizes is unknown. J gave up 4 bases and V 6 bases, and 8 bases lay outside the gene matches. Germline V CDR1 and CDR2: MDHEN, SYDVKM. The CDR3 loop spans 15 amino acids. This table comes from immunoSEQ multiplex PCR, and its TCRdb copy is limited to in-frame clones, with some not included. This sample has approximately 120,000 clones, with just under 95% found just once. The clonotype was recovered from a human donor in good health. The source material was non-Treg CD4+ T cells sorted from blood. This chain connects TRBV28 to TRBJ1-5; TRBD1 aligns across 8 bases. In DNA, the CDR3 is TGTGCCAGCAGCCAAGACAGGGGTCAAAATCAGCCCCAGCATTTT. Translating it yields CASSQDRGQNQPQHF.